The source of this T cell receptor (beta chain) is a study of T cells after yellow fever vaccination. For the study at large: When fractions had low cell numbers, they were prepared with SMART-Seq v4 Ultra Low Input.

Germline V gene lookup returns CDR1 SGHDT and CDR2 YYEEEE. Trimming pared 0 bases from V and 9 bases from J, leaving 7 bases between. The CDR3 loop spans 12 amino acids. This clonotype was observed a handful of times. Its cognate antigen is unknown. General study findings and limits: The secondary T-cell response peaked on day 5, not day 15, but was weaker.

Using its own MiXCR run on the 5' RACE reads, TCRdb lists one record per CDR3 protein. The table includes 510,000 or so distinct CDR3 sequences, 15% to 20% detected once. This TCR was recovered from a man aged 25-45 years who received the YFV17D yellow fever vaccine. Sample: PBMCs, taken 15 days after the yellow fever booster vaccination. The rearrangement uses TRBV5-6 and TRBJ2-1; D is uncertain. The CDR3 DNA follows: TGTGCCAGCAGCTTGGTTAGCAGTGAGCAGTTCTTC. Protein product: CASSLVSSEQFF.